These 21 T cell receptor beta chains came from one sample sequenced in a study of OX40 agonist ivuxolimab in advanced cancers. Measured with immunoSEQ multiplex PCR; TCRdb has only the in-frame clones, and not every one. This table holds about 79,000 clones, approximately 94% found once. The sample in question was CD4+ or CD8+ T cells sorted from blood, obtained in a trial of the OX40 agonist ivuxolimab. The receptors here all came from an adult with an advanced solid tumor such as melanoma, head and neck, liver or kidney cancer.

The genes are TRBV7-7 and TRBJ2-1; 8 bases map to TRBD1. The J segment lost 5 bases and the V segment lost 5 bases, leaving 11 bases of the junction unmatched. CDR1 and CDR2 (germline): SSHAT, FNYEAQ (reference sequence). This CDR3 comprises 16 residues. The CDR3 DNA is TGTGCCAGCAGCCCCAACCCACCGGGACAGGACAATGAGCAGTTCTTC. Translation: CASSPNPPGQDNEQFF.

This clone has a single count. The V call is TRBV9, the J call TRBJ2-1; 13 bases agree with TRBD2. This CDR3 is built from 16 residues. Per the germline V gene, CDR1 is SGDLS and CDR2 is YYNGEE. Trimming took 3 bases from V and 9 from J; bases not matched to a gene: 9. The CDR3 nucleotides are TGTGCCAGCAGCGGATCCGGGACTAGCGGGAAGGTTGAGCAGTTCTTC. It specifies CASSGSGTSGKVEQFF.

The chain couples TRBV28 to TRBJ1-3; 8 nucleotides match TRBD1. CDR1 MDHEN and CDR2 SYDVKM come from the germline V gene. The CDR3 is made up of 14 amino acids. Trimming took 6 bases from V and 8 from J; bases not matched to a gene: 9. The CDR3 reads CASRRQGFSYTIYF. The DNA for the CDR3 is TGTGCCAGCAGACGACAGGGGTTTAGTTACACCATATATTTT.

V gene TRBV5-6 combines with J gene TRBJ2-3; D perhaps matches TRBD2 (6 bases). CDR1 is SGHDT, CDR2 YYEEEE, per germline. V was shortened by 1 base and J by 8 bases, with 17 bases between the two germline ends. CDR3 length equals 15 residues. CDR3 sequence reads: CASSLRLGSEGTQYF. Here the CDR3 DNA reads TGTGCCAGCAGCTTGAGGCTCGGGAGCGAGGGTACGCAGTATTTT.

CDR3 DNA sequence: TGTGCCAGCACCTTACAGACAGGGGGATACACTGAAGCTTTCTTT. It encodes CASTLQTGGYTEAFF. This chain joins TRBV6-1 and TRBJ1-1; 9 bases are a match to TRBD1. Losses at the gene ends were 7 bases for V and 3 bases for J; bases not matched to a gene: 9. Germline values: CDR1 MNHNS, CDR2 SASEGT. CDR3 size: 15 residues.

The chain combines TRBV2 with TRBJ1-2; D may be TRBD1 (5 bases). Trimming stripped 2 bases from V and 5 bases from J, with 9 bases between. The CDR3 sequence is 13 residues long. Looked up from germline, CDR1 is SNHLY and CDR2 is FYNNEI. The DNA for the CDR3 is TGTGCCAGCAGTGAACCGGGGGGTTATGGCTACACCTTC. Encoded protein: CASSEPGGYGYTF.

This chain links TRBV7-6 with TRBJ2-7, with D tentatively TRBD1 (5 bases). V dropped 1 base and J dropped 5 bases, with 12 bases sitting between them. Germline CDR1 is SGHVS and CDR2 is FNYEAQ. The CDR3 runs to 14 residues. The CDR3 spells CASSLEPGSHEQYF. The CDR3 nucleotides are TGTGCCAGCAGCTTAGAGCCAGGGTCTCACGAGCAGTACTTC.

The chain uses TRBV11-3 and TRBJ2-1; 7 positions agree with TRBD2. Per the germline V gene, CDR1 is SGHNT and CDR2 is YENEEA. Unmatched junction bases numbered 5, after V lost 4 bases and J lost 2 bases. The length of the CDR3 is 15 residues. The CDR3 DNA is TGTGCCAGCAGCTCACTAGCGTCCACCTACAATGAGCAGTTCTTC. Protein product: CASSSLASTYNEQFF.

V usage is TRBV6-1 and J usage is TRBJ2-1; 10 bases align to TRBD2. Trimming at V came to 4 bases and at J to 1 base, leaving 1 base not matched to a gene. Per the germline V gene, CDR1 is MNHNS and CDR2 is SASEGT. CDR3 length: 15 amino acids. The CDR3 coding sequence is TGTGCCAGCAGTGGGACTAGCGGATCCTACAATGAGCAGTTCTTC. It yields the protein CASSGTSGSYNEQFF.

This clone is a singleton in its sample. A read error may be the cause here, since a much bigger clone is one base away. V and J are TRBV9 and TRBJ2-3; TRBD2 matches 10 bases. This CDR3 comprises 15 residues. Germline values: CDR1 SGDLS, CDR2 YYNGEE. After removal of 4 bases from V and 1 base from J, the junction contained 3 bases not matched to a gene. The CDR3 region is CASSPGTSGTDTQYF. The CDR3 DNA sequence: TGTGCCAGCAGCCCCGGGACTAGCGGCACAGATACGCAGTATTTT.

This chain joins TRBV11-2 and TRBJ1-2; TRBD1 is a possible D gene (5 bases). Germline values: CDR1 SGHAT, CDR2 FQNNGV. V was cut by 2 bases and J by 4 bases, with 11 bases left in between. The length of the CDR3 is 14 residues. CDR3 in DNA: TGTGCCAGCAGCTTAAGGGGCCAGGGCTATGGCTACACCTTC. Amino acid sequence: CASSLRGQGYGYTF.

This chain uses TRBV15 with TRBJ2-7, with D perhaps TRBD2 (5 bases). The germline V and J ends were trimmed by 1 base and 1 base, with 14 bases remaining between them. Germline V CDR1 and CDR2: LNHNV, YYDKDF (reference sequence). The CDR3 runs to 16 residues. CDR3: CATSRGIGSLSYEQYF. Written as DNA, the CDR3 is TGTGCCACCAGCAGAGGAATTGGGAGCCTTTCCTACGAGCAGTACTTC.

The rearrangement uses TRBV5-1 and TRBJ2-7, with D uncertain. CDR3 length equals 14 residues. V was cut by 1 base and J by 6 bases, with 14 bases left in between. CDR1 and CDR2 (germline): SGHRS, YFSETQ. The CDR3 sequence: CASSLSGRALEQYF. The CDR3 bases are TGCGCCAGCAGCTTGTCGGGCAGAGCTCTCGAGCAGTACTTC. The full variable domain, in which reference TRBV5-1 and TRBJ2-7 provide the parts outside the CDR3, is KAGVTQTPRYLIKTRGQQVTLSCSPISGHRSVSWYQQTPGQGLQFLFEYFSETQRNKGNFPGRFSGRQFSNSRSEMNVSTLELGDSALYLCASSLSGRALEQYFGPGTRLTVT.

The gene calls are TRBV6-5 and TRBJ2-2; possible D gene TRBD2, 6 bases. The CDR3 loop spans 15 amino acids. V lost 2 bases to trimming and J lost 3 bases, with 10 bases between them. The germline V gene encodes CDR1 MNHEY and CDR2 SVGAGI. For the CDR3, the DNA is TGTGCCAGCAGTTACGGCGGGACCGACACCGGGGAGCTGTTTTTT. It codes for CASSYGGTDTGELFF.

The chain links TRBV7-9 to TRBJ2-7; TRBD2 might be the D (5 bases). The CDR3 is 15 amino acids. Germline CDR1 SEHNR, CDR2 FQNEAQ (reference sequence). Between the trimmed V and J ends, which lost 6 bases and 3 bases, there was a span of 18 bases. CDR3 coding DNA: TGTGCCAGCAGTCCAACTAGGAACAATGACTACGAGCAGTACTTC. Amino acids: CASSPTRNNDYEQYF.

The chain joins TRBV10-3 to TRBJ2-2; TRBD2 matches 10 bases. CDR1 and CDR2 from the germline V gene are ENHRY and SYGVKD. The V segment lost 1 base and the J segment 4 bases; nucleotides outside the gene matches: 3. CDR3 length equals 16 residues. The CDR3 region has the DNA TGTGCCATCAGTGAGTTGGCTAGCGGGGGCACCGGGGAGCTGTTTTTT. Amino acid sequence: CAISELASGGTGELFF.

This sequence joins TRBV7-9 and TRBJ2-3; 11 nucleotides match TRBD2. V lost 4 bases, J lost 6 bases, and 12 bases stayed unmatched. Per germline, CDR1 SEHNR and CDR2 FQNEAQ (reference sequence). This CDR3 has 17 residues. CDR3: CASSSPLAGGREDTQYF. The DNA of the CDR3 is TGTGCCAGCAGCTCTCCCCTAGCGGGGGGCCGTGAGGATACGCAGTATTTT.

This sequence joins TRBV7-3 and TRBJ1-3, with a weak D call TRBD1 (6 bases). Germline CDR1 and CDR2: SGHTA and FQGTGA. Trimming removed 5 bases from V and 4 bases from J, with 18 bases in between. The CDR3 has 16 amino acids. The DNA for the CDR3 is TGTGCCAGCAGCCCAAACGGTGGGGGGCCCGGAAACACCATATATTTT. This sequence encodes CASSPNGGGPGNTIYF. The whole variable domain, remainder taken from reference TRBV7-3 and TRBJ1-3, is GAGVSQTPSNKVTEKGKYVELRCDPISGHTALYWYRQSLGQGPEFLIYFQGTGAADDSGLPNDRFFAVRPEGSVSTLKIQRTERGDSAVYLCASSPNGGGPGNTIYFGEGSWLTVV.

This chain links TRBV27 with TRBJ2-1; TRBD1 aligns across 7 bases. The CDR3 is 15 amino acids. V was clipped by 5 bases and J by 5 bases; unmatched bases: 9. Germline V CDR1 and CDR2: MNHEY, SMNVEV (reference sequence). CDR3 amino acids: CASSPDRELDNEQFF. The CDR3 DNA reads as TGTGCCAGCAGTCCCGACAGGGAGTTGGACAATGAGCAGTTCTTC.

This clone was observed once. This chain links TRBV23-1 with TRBJ1-3, with 9 bases that match TRBD1. TRBV23-1 is filed as an ORF, its function uncertain. Germline trimming cut 6 bases from V and 0 bases from J; bases unmatched to any gene: 18. The CDR3 has 20 residues. The CDR3 coding sequence is TGCGCCAGCAGAATTAAGGAAAACAGGGGGCTAGAGTACTCTGGAAACACCATATATTTT. Translated, it gives CASRIKENRGLEYSGNTIYF.

The chain is built from TRBV7-6 and TRBJ1-6; D gene unclear. Germline CDR1 SGHVS, CDR2 FNYEAQ. The CDR3 covers 13 residues. Trimming removed 5 bases from V and 8 bases from J, with 10 bases in between. The chain's CDR3 is CASSPRTDSPLHF. CDR3 coding DNA: TGTGCCAGCAGCCCTAGGACCGATTCACCCCTCCACTTT.